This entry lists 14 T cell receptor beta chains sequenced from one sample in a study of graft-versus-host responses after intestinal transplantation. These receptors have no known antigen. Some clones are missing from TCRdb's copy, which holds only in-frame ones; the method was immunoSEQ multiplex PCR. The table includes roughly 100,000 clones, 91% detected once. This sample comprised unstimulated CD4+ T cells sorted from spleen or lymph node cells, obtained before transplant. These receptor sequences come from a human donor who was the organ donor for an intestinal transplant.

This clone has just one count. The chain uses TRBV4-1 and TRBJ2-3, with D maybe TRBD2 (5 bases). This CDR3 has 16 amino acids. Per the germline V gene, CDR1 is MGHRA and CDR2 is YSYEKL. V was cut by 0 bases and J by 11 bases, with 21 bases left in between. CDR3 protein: CASSQDPTTTAPKQYF. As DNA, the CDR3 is TGCGCCAGCAGCCAAGATCCCACGACTACAGCCCCAAAGCAGTATTTT.

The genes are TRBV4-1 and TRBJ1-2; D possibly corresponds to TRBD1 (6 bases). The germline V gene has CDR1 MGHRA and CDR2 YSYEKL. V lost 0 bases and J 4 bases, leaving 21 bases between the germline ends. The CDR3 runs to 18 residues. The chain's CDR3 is CASSQEIRTGTRGYGYTF. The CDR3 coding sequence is TGCGCCAGCAGCCAAGAAATTCGTACCGGGACAAGAGGCTATGGCTACACCTTC.

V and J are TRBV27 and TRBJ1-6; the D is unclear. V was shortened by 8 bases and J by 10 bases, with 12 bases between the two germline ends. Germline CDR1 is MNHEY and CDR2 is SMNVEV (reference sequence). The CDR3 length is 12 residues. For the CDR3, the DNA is TGTGCCAGCGGTTATCTACAGTCACCCCTCCACTTT. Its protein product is CASGYLQSPLHF.

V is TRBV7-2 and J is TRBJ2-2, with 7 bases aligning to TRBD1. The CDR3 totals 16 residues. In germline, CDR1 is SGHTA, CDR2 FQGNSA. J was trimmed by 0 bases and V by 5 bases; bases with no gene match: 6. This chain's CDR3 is CASSLWDRSNTGELFF. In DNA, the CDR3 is TGTGCCAGCAGCCTTTGGGACAGATCGAACACCGGGGAGCTGTTTTTT.

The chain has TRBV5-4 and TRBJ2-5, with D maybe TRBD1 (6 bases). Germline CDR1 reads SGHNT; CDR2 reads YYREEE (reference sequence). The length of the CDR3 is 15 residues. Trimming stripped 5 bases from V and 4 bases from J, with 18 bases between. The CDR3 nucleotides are TGTGCCAGCAGGTTAGATACAGGGCCCCGAGAGACCCAGTACTTC. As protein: CASRLDTGPRETQYF.

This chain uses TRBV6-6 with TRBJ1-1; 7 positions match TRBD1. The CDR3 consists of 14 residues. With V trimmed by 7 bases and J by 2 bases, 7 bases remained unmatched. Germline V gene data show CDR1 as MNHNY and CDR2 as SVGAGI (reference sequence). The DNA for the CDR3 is TGTGCCAGCAAACCCGGGACAGTTAACACTGAAGCTTTCTTT. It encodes CASKPGTVNTEAFF.

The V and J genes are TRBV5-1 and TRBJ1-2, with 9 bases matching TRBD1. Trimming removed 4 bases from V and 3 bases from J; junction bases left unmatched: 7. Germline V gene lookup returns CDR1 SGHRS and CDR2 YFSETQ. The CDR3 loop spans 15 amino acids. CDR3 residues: CASSAGQGWDYGYTF. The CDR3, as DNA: TGCGCCAGCAGCGCGGGACAGGGCTGGGACTATGGCTACACCTTC. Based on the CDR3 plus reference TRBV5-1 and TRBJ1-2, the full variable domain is KAGVTQTPRYLIKTRGQQVTLSCSPISGHRSVSWYQQTPGQGLQFLFEYFSETQRNKGNFPGRFSGRQFSNSRSEMNVSTLELGDSALYLCASSAGQGWDYGYTFGSGTRLTVV.

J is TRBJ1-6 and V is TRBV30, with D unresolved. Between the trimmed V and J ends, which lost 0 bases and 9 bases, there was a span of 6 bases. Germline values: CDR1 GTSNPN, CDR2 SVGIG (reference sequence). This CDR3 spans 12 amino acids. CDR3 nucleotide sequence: TGTGCCTGGAGTGTACGGGGTTCACCCCTCCACTTT. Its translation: CAWSVRGSPLHF.

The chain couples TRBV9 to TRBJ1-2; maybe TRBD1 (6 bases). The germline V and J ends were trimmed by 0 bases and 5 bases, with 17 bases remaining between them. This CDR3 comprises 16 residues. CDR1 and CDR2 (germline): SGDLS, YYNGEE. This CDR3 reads CASSVEPGGLSYGYTF. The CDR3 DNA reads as TGTGCCAGCAGCGTAGAGCCCGGGGGGCTCTCTTATGGCTACACCTTC. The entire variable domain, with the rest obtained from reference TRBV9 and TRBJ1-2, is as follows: DSGVTQTPKHLITATGQRVTLRCSPRSGDLSVYWYQQSLDQGLQFLIQYYNGEERAKGNILERFSAQQFPDLHSELNLSSLELGDSALYFCASSVEPGGLSYGYTFGSGTRLTVV.

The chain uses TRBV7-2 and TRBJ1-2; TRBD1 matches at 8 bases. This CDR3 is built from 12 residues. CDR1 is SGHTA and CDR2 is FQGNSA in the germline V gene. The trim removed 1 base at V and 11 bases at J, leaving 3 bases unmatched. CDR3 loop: CASSLGDRGYTF. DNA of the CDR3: TGTGCCAGCAGCTTAGGAGACAGGGGTTACACCTTC.

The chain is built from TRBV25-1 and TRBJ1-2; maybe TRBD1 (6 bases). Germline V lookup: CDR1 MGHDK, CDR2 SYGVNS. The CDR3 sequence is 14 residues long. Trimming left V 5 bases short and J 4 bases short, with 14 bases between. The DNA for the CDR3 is TGTGCCAGCAGTCCCGACAGGAGCCTCTATGGCTACACCTTC. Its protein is CASSPDRSLYGYTF.

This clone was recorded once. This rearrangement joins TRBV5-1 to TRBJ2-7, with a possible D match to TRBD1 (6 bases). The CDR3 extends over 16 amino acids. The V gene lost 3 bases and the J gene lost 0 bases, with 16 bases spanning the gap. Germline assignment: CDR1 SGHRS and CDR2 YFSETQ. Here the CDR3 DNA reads TGCGCCAGCAGCTCGAGACCAGGGACAAGCTCCTACGAGCAGTACTTC. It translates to CASSSRPGTSSYEQYF.

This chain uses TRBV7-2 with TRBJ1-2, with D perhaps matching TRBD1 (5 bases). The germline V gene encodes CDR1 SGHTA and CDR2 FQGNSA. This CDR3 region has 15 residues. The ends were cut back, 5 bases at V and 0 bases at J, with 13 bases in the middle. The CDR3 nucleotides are TGTGCCAGCAGCGCTCAGGGTGGGGCTAACTATGGCTACACCTTC. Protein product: CASSAQGGANYGYTF.

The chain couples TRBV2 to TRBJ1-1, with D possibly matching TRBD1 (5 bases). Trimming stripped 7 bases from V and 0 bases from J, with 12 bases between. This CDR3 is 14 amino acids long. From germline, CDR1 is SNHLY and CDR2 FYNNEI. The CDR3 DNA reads TGTGCCAGCACAGCAGGGTGGGTGAACACTGAAGCTTTCTTT. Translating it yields CASTAGWVNTEAFF.